This T cell receptor beta chain is from a study of blood T cell repertoires in COVID-19. Background on the study: The origin of the acute and convalescent COVID-19 samples was the United States, Italy and Spain.

Germline lookup yields CDR1 LGHDT and CDR2 YNNKEL (reference sequence). The CDR3 length is 13 residues. V was cut by 3 bases and J by 0 bases, with 5 bases left in between. Original processing notes: Estimated nucleated cell counts came from reference gene primer amplification. Produced via immunoSEQ multiplex PCR; TCRdb's table is partial and in-frame only. That table furnishes V, J and clone size, whereas the DNA furnished D and trimming. The sample has hundreds of thousands of clones; about nine tenths are singletons. This chain links TRBV3-1 (or the pseudogene TRBV3-2) with TRBJ1-1; no clear D gene. This clonotype was sampled from a woman aged 40 to 55 who had recovered from COVID-19. Material for sequencing was peripheral blood. CDR3 bases: TGTGCCAGCAGCCAGAGCTTGAACACTGAAGCTTTCTTT. Amino acid sequence: CASSQSLNTEAFF.